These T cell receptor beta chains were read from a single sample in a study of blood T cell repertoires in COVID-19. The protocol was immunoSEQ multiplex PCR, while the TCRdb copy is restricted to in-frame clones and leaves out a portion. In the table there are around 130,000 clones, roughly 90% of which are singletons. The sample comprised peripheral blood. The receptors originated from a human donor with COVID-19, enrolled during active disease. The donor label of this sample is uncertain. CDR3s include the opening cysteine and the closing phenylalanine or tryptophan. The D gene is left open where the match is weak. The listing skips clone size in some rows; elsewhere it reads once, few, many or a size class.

cdr3_aa: CASSRIGTANNKYGYTF
cdr3_nt: TGTGCCAGCAGCCGGATCGGGACAGCCAACAATAAATATGGCTACACCTTC
clone_size: .
j_call: TRBJ1-2
v_call: TRBV14
d_call: TRBD1
cdr3_length: 17

cdr3_aa: CASSVNEGHQPQHF
cdr3_nt: TGTGCCAGCAGCGTAAATGAGGGCCATCAGCCCCAGCATTTT
clone_size: .
j_call: TRBJ1-5
v_call: TRBV9
d_call: .
cdr3_length: 14

cdr3_aa: CASSKAGTGEEKLFF
cdr3_nt: TGCGCCAGCAGCAAGGCCGGGACAGGGGAGGAAAAACTGTTTTTT
clone_size: .
j_call: TRBJ1-4
v_call: TRBV5-1
d_call: TRBD1
cdr3_length: 15

cdr3_aa: CAWRGRGTGENSPLHF
cdr3_nt: TGTGCCTGGAGAGGTAGGGGGACAGGGGAGAATTCACCCCTCCACTTT
clone_size: many
j_call: TRBJ1-6
v_call: TRBV30
d_call: TRBD1
cdr3_length: 16

cdr3_aa: CASDREGQPQHF
cdr3_nt: TGTGCCAGCGACAGGGAAGGGCAGCCCCAGCATTTT
clone_size: .
j_call: TRBJ1-5
v_call: TRBV19
d_call: TRBD1
cdr3_length: 12

cdr3_aa: CASSLYPDMNTEAFF
cdr3_nt: TGTGCCAGCAGCTTATATCCGGACATGAACACTGAAGCTTTCTTT
clone_size: .
j_call: TRBJ1-1
v_call: TRBV7-9
d_call: .
cdr3_length: 15

cdr3_aa: CASTPDREPSTDTQYF
cdr3_nt: TGTGCCAGCACCCCCGACAGGGAACCTAGCACAGATACGCAGTATTTT
clone_size: .
j_call: TRBJ2-3
v_call: TRBV6-2/TRBV6-3
d_call: TRBD1
cdr3_length: 16

cdr3_aa: CASKNRFEKLFF
cdr3_nt: TGTGCCAGCAAGAATAGATTTGAAAAACTGTTTTTT
clone_size: .
j_call: TRBJ1-4
v_call: TRBV2
d_call: .
cdr3_length: 12

cdr3_aa: CASSIRGYNQPQHF
cdr3_nt: TGTGCCAGTAGTATTAGGGGATACAATCAGCCCCAGCATTTT
clone_size: .
j_call: TRBJ1-5
v_call: TRBV19
d_call: .
cdr3_length: 14

cdr3_aa: CSVDVPTGTQYF
cdr3_nt: TGCAGCGTTGATGTCCCAACGGGTACGCAGTATTTT
clone_size: .
j_call: TRBJ2-3
v_call: TRBV29-1
d_call: .
cdr3_length: 12

cdr3_aa: CASSRNFDFNEKLFF
cdr3_nt: TGCGCCAGCAGCCGGAATTTCGACTTTAATGAAAAACTGTTTTTT
clone_size: .
j_call: TRBJ1-4
v_call: TRBV5-1
d_call: .
cdr3_length: 15

cdr3_aa: CASSQGRSVGETQYF
cdr3_nt: TGTGCCAGCAGCCAAGGAAGAAGTGTCGGAGAGACCCAGTACTTC
clone_size: few
j_call: TRBJ2-5
v_call: TRBV3-1/TRBV3-2
d_call: .
cdr3_length: 15

cdr3_aa: CASSGTSGTTDTQYF
cdr3_nt: TGTGCCAGCAGCGGGACTAGCGGAACCACAGATACGCAGTATTTT
clone_size: .
j_call: TRBJ2-3
v_call: TRBV7-6
d_call: TRBD2
cdr3_length: 15

cdr3_aa: CASSQDRGVSSYEQYF
cdr3_nt: TGTGCCAGCAGCCAAGACCGCGGCGTAAGCTCCTACGAGCAGTACTTC
clone_size: .
j_call: TRBJ2-7
v_call: TRBV14
d_call: .
cdr3_length: 16

cdr3_aa: CASSPTPGRGDNEQFF
cdr3_nt: TGTGCCAGCTCACCTACCCCTGGCAGGGGGGACAATGAGCAGTTCTTC
clone_size: .
j_call: TRBJ2-1
v_call: TRBV18
d_call: .
cdr3_length: 16

cdr3_aa: CASSQESITQVTDTQYF
cdr3_nt: TGTGCCAGCAGCCAAGAGTCTATAACCCAGGTTACAGATACGCAGTATTTT
clone_size: .
j_call: TRBJ2-3
v_call: TRBV4-2
d_call: .
cdr3_length: 17

cdr3_aa: CASSLQGAEEDIQYF
cdr3_nt: TGTGCCAGCAGCTTACAGGGGGCAGAGGAGGACATTCAGTACTTC
clone_size: .
j_call: TRBJ2-4
v_call: TRBV6-5
d_call: TRBD1
cdr3_length: 15

cdr3_aa: CASSRQAKWQYF
cdr3_nt: TGTGCCAGCAGTAGACAGGCCAAGTGGCAGTACTTC
clone_size: .
j_call: TRBJ2-7
v_call: TRBV12-3/TRBV12-4
d_call: .
cdr3_length: 12

cdr3_aa: CASSSGAGEETQYF
cdr3_nt: TGTGCCAGCAGCTCCGGAGCGGGAGAAGAGACCCAGTACTTC
clone_size: .
j_call: TRBJ2-5
v_call: TRBV6-5
d_call: TRBD2
cdr3_length: 14

cdr3_aa: CASSLAATGLDNEQFF
cdr3_nt: TGCGCCAGCAGCTTGGCCGCGACAGGGCTGGACAATGAGCAGTTCTTC
clone_size: .
j_call: TRBJ2-1
v_call: TRBV5-1
d_call: TRBD1
cdr3_length: 16

cdr3_aa: CASSLRLTEYNEQFF
cdr3_nt: TGTGCCAGCAGCTTACGACTGACCGAATACAATGAGCAGTTCTTC
clone_size: once
j_call: TRBJ2-1
v_call: TRBV11-2
d_call: .
cdr3_length: 15

cdr3_aa: CASSLLWGGNQPQHF
cdr3_nt: TGTGCCAGCAGCTTACTCTGGGGCGGCAATCAGCCCCAGCATTTT
clone_size: .
j_call: TRBJ1-5
v_call: TRBV7-2
d_call: .
cdr3_length: 15

cdr3_aa: CASSLPSDRENYGYTF
cdr3_nt: TGTGCCAGCAGCTTACCCTCCGACAGGGAAAACTATGGCTACACCTTC
clone_size: .
j_call: TRBJ1-2
v_call: TRBV7-9
d_call: TRBD1
cdr3_length: 16

cdr3_aa: CASAGTGNEQYF
cdr3_nt: TGTGCCAGCGCCGGGACAGGCAACGAGCAGTACTTC
clone_size: .
j_call: TRBJ2-7
v_call: TRBV6-5
d_call: TRBD1
cdr3_length: 12

cdr3_aa: CASSSSPGGEQYF
cdr3_nt: TGTGCCAGCAGCTCCAGCCCCGGAGGCGAGCAGTACTTC
clone_size: .
j_call: TRBJ2-7
v_call: TRBV7-2
d_call: .
cdr3_length: 13

cdr3_aa: CASCPGTPLHF
cdr3_nt: TGCGCCAGCTGCCCGGGAACACCCCTCCACTTT
clone_size: .
j_call: TRBJ1-6
v_call: TRBV4-1
d_call: .
cdr3_length: 11

cdr3_aa: CASSQNINTGELFF
cdr3_nt: TGCGCCAGCAGCCAAAACATTAACACCGGGGAGCTGTTTTTT
clone_size: .
j_call: TRBJ2-2
v_call: TRBV5-1
d_call: .
cdr3_length: 14

cdr3_aa: CASSIGEDYGYTF
cdr3_nt: TGTGCCAGTAGTATAGGAGAGGACTATGGCTACACCTTC
clone_size: once
j_call: TRBJ1-2
v_call: TRBV19
d_call: .
cdr3_length: 13

cdr3_aa: CASSPGGQGGNEQYF
cdr3_nt: TGTGCCAGCAGCCCTGGCGGACAGGGAGGAAACGAGCAGTACTTC
clone_size: .
j_call: TRBJ2-7
v_call: TRBV11-3
d_call: TRBD1
cdr3_length: 15

cdr3_aa: CASSYSGGAQNEQYF
cdr3_nt: TGTGCCAGCAGTTACTCGGGAGGGGCCCAAAACGAGCAGTACTTC
clone_size: .
j_call: TRBJ2-7
v_call: TRBV6-5
d_call: TRBD2
cdr3_length: 15

cdr3_aa: CASSVSGTENTEAFF
cdr3_nt: TGCGCCAGCAGCGTATCCGGGACAGAGAACACTGAAGCTTTCTTT
clone_size: .
j_call: TRBJ1-1
v_call: TRBV5-1
d_call: TRBD1
cdr3_length: 15

cdr3_aa: CASSAGQKGGGINYGYTF
cdr3_nt: TGTGCCAGCAGTGCGGGGCAAAAGGGAGGGGGGATTAACTATGGCTACACCTTC
clone_size: .
j_call: TRBJ1-2
v_call: TRBV2
d_call: .
cdr3_length: 18

cdr3_aa: CASSRSQSPYEQYF
cdr3_nt: TGTGCCAGCTCACGGAGTCAGTCTCCCTACGAGCAGTACTTC
clone_size: few
j_call: TRBJ2-7
v_call: TRBV18
d_call: .
cdr3_length: 14

cdr3_aa: CASSAGLQFSNEQFF
cdr3_nt: TGTGCCAGCAGCGCGGGACTGCAATTCTCCAATGAGCAGTTCTTC
clone_size: .
j_call: TRBJ2-1
v_call: TRBV9
d_call: .
cdr3_length: 15

cdr3_aa: CASNVGTANTEAFF
cdr3_nt: TGTGCCAGCAATGTGGGGACAGCGAACACTGAAGCTTTCTTT
clone_size: .
j_call: TRBJ1-1
v_call: TRBV11-2
d_call: TRBD1
cdr3_length: 14

cdr3_aa: CSASGGGGLNSPLHF
cdr3_nt: TGCAGTGCTAGTGGAGGGGGGGGGCTGAATTCACCCCTCCACTTT
clone_size: .
j_call: TRBJ1-6
v_call: TRBV20-1
d_call: .
cdr3_length: 15

cdr3_aa: CASSYSEGGAIYEQYF
cdr3_nt: TGTGCCAGCAGTTACTCAGAAGGGGGGGCGATCTACGAGCAGTACTTC
clone_size: .
j_call: TRBJ2-7
v_call: TRBV6-5
d_call: .
cdr3_length: 16

cdr3_aa: CASSYSAPNTEAFF
cdr3_nt: TGTGCCAGCAGTTACTCAGCTCCGAACACTGAAGCTTTCTTT
clone_size: few
j_call: TRBJ1-1
v_call: TRBV6-5
d_call: .
cdr3_length: 14

cdr3_aa: CASSPGRNYGYTF
cdr3_nt: TGTGCCAGCTCACCGGGGAGGAACTATGGCTACACCTTC
clone_size: .
j_call: TRBJ1-2
v_call: TRBV18
d_call: .
cdr3_length: 13

cdr3_aa: CASSFGGDTEAFF
cdr3_nt: TGCGCCAGCAGCTTTGGAGGGGACACTGAAGCTTTCTTT
clone_size: .
j_call: TRBJ1-1
v_call: TRBV5-1
d_call: .
cdr3_length: 13

cdr3_aa: CASMRGGETQYF
cdr3_nt: TGTGCCAGCATGCGGGGGGGGGAGACCCAGTACTTC
clone_size: .
j_call: TRBJ2-5
v_call: TRBV6-5
d_call: TRBD2
cdr3_length: 12

cdr3_aa: CASSPNRGDQPQHF
cdr3_nt: TGTGCCAGCAGTCCAAACAGGGGAGATCAGCCCCAGCATTTT
clone_size: .
j_call: TRBJ1-5
v_call: TRBV27
d_call: TRBD1
cdr3_length: 14

cdr3_aa: CASSVRGTSGSYEQYF
cdr3_nt: TGTGCCAGCAGTGTAAGAGGGACTAGCGGTTCCTACGAGCAGTACTTC
clone_size: .
j_call: TRBJ2-7
v_call: TRBV6-1
d_call: TRBD2
cdr3_length: 16

cdr3_aa: CSADGGSTDTQYF
cdr3_nt: TGCAGCGCTGACGGGGGTAGCACAGATACGCAGTATTTT
clone_size: .
j_call: TRBJ2-3
v_call: TRBV29-1
d_call: .
cdr3_length: 13

cdr3_aa: CASSELGAGKTQYF
cdr3_nt: TGTGCCAGCAGTGAATTGGGGGCAGGAAAGACCCAGTACTTC
clone_size: .
j_call: TRBJ2-5
v_call: TRBV2
d_call: .
cdr3_length: 14

cdr3_aa: CASRDDRGLEPQHF
cdr3_nt: TGTGCCAGCAGGGATGACAGGGGGCTGGAACCCCAGCATTTT
clone_size: .
j_call: TRBJ1-5
v_call: TRBV2
d_call: TRBD1
cdr3_length: 14

cdr3_aa: CASSFPTPEQYF
cdr3_nt: TGTGCCAGCAGTTTTCCGACACCCGAGCAGTACTTC
clone_size: once
j_call: TRBJ2-7
v_call: TRBV28
d_call: .
cdr3_length: 12

cdr3_aa: CASSSSGEQPQHF
cdr3_nt: TGCGCCAGCTCATCGTCAGGGGAGCAACCCCAGCATTTT
clone_size: .
j_call: TRBJ1-5
v_call: TRBV18
d_call: .
cdr3_length: 13

cdr3_aa: CASDRDRGGTEAFF
cdr3_nt: TGTGCCAGCGACCGGGACAGGGGTGGTACTGAAGCTTTCTTT
clone_size: .
j_call: TRBJ1-1
v_call: TRBV2
d_call: TRBD1
cdr3_length: 14

cdr3_aa: CASSQDHGTGGDGYGYTF
cdr3_nt: TGTGCCAGCAGCCAAGATCATGGTACGGGGGGAGATGGCTATGGCTACACCTTC
clone_size: .
j_call: TRBJ1-2
v_call: TRBV4-2
d_call: .
cdr3_length: 18

cdr3_aa: CASSAPLGRDMGNEQFF
cdr3_nt: TGTGCCAGCAGCGCCCCCTTGGGCAGGGACATGGGCAATGAGCAGTTCTTC
clone_size: .
j_call: TRBJ2-1
v_call: TRBV9
d_call: .
cdr3_length: 17

cdr3_aa: CASSLDRQGDEKLFF
cdr3_nt: TGTGCCAGCAGTTTAGACAGACAGGGAGATGAAAAACTGTTTTTT
clone_size: once
j_call: TRBJ1-4
v_call: TRBV27
d_call: TRBD1
cdr3_length: 15

cdr3_aa: CASSLQSVRGNEQFF
cdr3_nt: TGTGCCAGCAGCTTACAGTCGGTCAGGGGCAATGAGCAGTTCTTC
clone_size: .
j_call: TRBJ2-1
v_call: TRBV7-2
d_call: .
cdr3_length: 15

cdr3_aa: CAISESKGGPEGYTF
cdr3_nt: TGTGCCATCAGTGAGTCGAAGGGGGGGCCGGAGGGCTACACCTTC
clone_size: .
j_call: TRBJ1-2
v_call: TRBV10-3
d_call: .
cdr3_length: 15

cdr3_aa: CASRMGLAGAWEQYF
cdr3_nt: TGTGCCAGCAGAATGGGACTAGCGGGGGCCTGGGAGCAGTACTTC
clone_size: once
j_call: TRBJ2-7
v_call: TRBV6-5
d_call: TRBD2
cdr3_length: 15

cdr3_aa: CASSPPGGANVLTF
cdr3_nt: TGTGCCAGCAGCCCCCCCGGTGGGGCCAACGTCCTGACTTTC
clone_size: .
j_call: TRBJ2-6
v_call: TRBV13
d_call: .
cdr3_length: 14

cdr3_aa: CSVRDRDYEQYF
cdr3_nt: TGCAGCGTCAGGGACAGAGACTACGAGCAGTACTTC
clone_size: .
j_call: TRBJ2-7
v_call: TRBV29-1
d_call: TRBD1
cdr3_length: 12

cdr3_aa: CASSPRSLTYEQYF
cdr3_nt: TGTGCCAGCTCACCGAGGTCCCTTACCTACGAGCAGTACTTC
clone_size: .
j_call: TRBJ2-7
v_call: TRBV18
d_call: .
cdr3_length: 14

cdr3_aa: CASSQDHRISTDTQYF
cdr3_nt: TGCGCCAGCAGCCAAGATCACAGGATTAGCACAGATACGCAGTATTTT
clone_size: .
j_call: TRBJ2-3
v_call: TRBV4-1
d_call: .
cdr3_length: 16